This T cell receptor beta chain originates from a study of blood T cells in healthy people across ages. Background on the study: Per two T cells, about one barcoded beta molecule was captured through template switching.

Alongside a J-beta primer mix, a sample-barcoded 5' primer served in a second PCR lasting 7 to 11 cycles. In TCRdb, the 5' RACE reads were re-called with MiXCR into one record per CDR3 protein. The data contain 1.5 million to 2 million distinct CDR3 sequences, around 42% of them singletons. CDR1 is SEHNR and CDR2 is FQNEAQ in the germline V gene (reference sequence). V lost 3 bases to trimming and J lost 2 bases, with 19 bases between them. This CDR3 region has 17 residues. The sequence was obtained from a human donor in good health. The source material was blood. This chain uses TRBV7-9 with TRBJ1-2, with a tentative D call TRBD1 (5 bases). Here the CDR3 DNA reads TGTGCCAGCAGCTTCGACCCAATGCAGGGAATGAACTATGGCTACACCTTC. Amino acid sequence: CASSFDPMQGMNYGYTF.